This TCR beta chain was retrieved from a study of cytomegalovirus exposure and HLA in healthy donors. Vbeta (60) and Jbeta (13) primers were used in the PCR. Sequenced by immunoSEQ multiplex PCR; TCRdb stores in-frame clones only, minus some. The table includes 150,000 or so clones, around four fifths detected once. This CDR3 is built from 13 residues. The trim removed 5 bases at V and 6 bases at J, leaving 7 bases unmatched. CDR1 and CDR2 (germline): GTSNPN, SVGIG (reference sequence). The study, taken as a whole, reports: It was 164 TCR beta chains that were listed as cytomegalovirus-associated. Later analysis demonstrated an association between a missense DCLRE1C variant and TCR beta V- and J-gene trimming. Per published accounts, TCR beta sequences correctly predicted the HLA-A and HLA-B alleles of most subjects.

Worth noting for this clone: The target antigen is unknown.

Sequencing used PBMCs. The chain employs TRBV30 and TRBJ1-5; 7 positions match TRBD1. The sequence was collected from a man between 18 and 35 years old in good health and CMV-seropositive. Written as DNA, the CDR3 is TGTGCCTGGGCCACAGGGGAAGCTCAGCCCCAGCATTTT. It translates to CAWATGEAQPQHF.